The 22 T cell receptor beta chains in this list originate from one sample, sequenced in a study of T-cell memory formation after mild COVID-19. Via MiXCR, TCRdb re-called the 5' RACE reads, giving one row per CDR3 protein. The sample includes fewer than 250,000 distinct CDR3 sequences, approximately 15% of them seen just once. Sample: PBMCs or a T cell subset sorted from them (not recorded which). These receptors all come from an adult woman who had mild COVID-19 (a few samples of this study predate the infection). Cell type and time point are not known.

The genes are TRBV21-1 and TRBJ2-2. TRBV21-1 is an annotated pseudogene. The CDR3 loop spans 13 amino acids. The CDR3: CASSNNSAGELFF. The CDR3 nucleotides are TGTGCCAGCAGCAATAATAGTGCCGGGGAGCTGTTTTTT.

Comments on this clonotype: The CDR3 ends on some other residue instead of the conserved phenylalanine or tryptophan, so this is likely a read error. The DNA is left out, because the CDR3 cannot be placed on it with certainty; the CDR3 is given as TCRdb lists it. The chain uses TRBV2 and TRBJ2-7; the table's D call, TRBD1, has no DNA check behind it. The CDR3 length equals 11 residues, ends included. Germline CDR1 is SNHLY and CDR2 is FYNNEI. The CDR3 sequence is CASNHGTGKGL.

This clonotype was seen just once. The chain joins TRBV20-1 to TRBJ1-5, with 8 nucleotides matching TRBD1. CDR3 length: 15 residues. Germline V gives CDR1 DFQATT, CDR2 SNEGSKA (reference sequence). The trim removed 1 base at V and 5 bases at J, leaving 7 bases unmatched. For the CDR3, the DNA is TGCAGTGCTAGAGGTAGACAGGGACAGGATCAGCCCCAGCATTTT. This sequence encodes CSARGRQGQDQPQHF.

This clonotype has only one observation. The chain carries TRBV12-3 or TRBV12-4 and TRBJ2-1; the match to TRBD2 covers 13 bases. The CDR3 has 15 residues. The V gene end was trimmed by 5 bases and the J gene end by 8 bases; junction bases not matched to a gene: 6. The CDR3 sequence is CASSRTSGSEDEQFF. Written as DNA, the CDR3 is TGTGCCAGCAGTCGGACTAGCGGGAGTGAGGATGAGCAGTTCTTC.

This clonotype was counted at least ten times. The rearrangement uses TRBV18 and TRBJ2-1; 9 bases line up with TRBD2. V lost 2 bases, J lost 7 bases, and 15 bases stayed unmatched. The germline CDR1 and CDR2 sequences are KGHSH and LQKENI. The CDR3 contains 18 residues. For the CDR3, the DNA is TGTGCCAGCTCACCAAGGTCAACTAGCGGGTCCCCCTCTAATGAGCAGTTCTTC. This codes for CASSPRSTSGSPSNEQFF. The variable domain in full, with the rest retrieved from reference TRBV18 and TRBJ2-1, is NAGVMQNPRHLVRRRGQEARLRCSPMKGHSHVYWYRQLPEEGLKFMVYLQKENIIDESGMPKERFSAEFPKEGPSILRIQQVVRGDSAAYFCASSPRSTSGSPSNEQFFGPGTRLTVL.

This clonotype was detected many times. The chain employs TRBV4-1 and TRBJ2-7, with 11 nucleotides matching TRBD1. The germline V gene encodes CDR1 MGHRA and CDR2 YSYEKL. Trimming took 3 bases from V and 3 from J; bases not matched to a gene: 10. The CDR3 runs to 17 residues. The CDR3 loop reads CASSQPGGTGGFYEQYF. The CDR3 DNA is TGCGCCAGCAGCCAGCCGGGGGGGACAGGGGGTTTCTACGAGCAGTACTTC.

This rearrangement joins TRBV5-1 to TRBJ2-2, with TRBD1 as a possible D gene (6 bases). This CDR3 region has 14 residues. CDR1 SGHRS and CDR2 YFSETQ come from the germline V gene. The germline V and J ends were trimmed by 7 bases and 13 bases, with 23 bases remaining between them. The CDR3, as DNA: TGCGCCAGCCAAGGAATTCGAACAGGGCGCTCGCTGTTTTTT. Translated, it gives CASQGIRTGRSLFF.

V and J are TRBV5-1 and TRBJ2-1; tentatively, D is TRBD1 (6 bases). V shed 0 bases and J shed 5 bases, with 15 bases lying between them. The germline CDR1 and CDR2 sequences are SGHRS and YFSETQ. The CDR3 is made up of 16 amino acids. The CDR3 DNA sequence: TGCGCCAGCAGCTTGGGACAGGCGGTAGCCAACAATGAGCAGTTCTTC. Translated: CASSLGQAVANNEQFF.

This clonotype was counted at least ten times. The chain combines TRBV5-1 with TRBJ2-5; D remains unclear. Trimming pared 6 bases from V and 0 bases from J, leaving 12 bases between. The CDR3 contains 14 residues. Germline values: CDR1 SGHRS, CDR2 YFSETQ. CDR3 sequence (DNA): TGCGCCAGCAAGGAGAATGTGTACCAAGAGACCCAGTACTTC. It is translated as CASKENVYQETQYF.

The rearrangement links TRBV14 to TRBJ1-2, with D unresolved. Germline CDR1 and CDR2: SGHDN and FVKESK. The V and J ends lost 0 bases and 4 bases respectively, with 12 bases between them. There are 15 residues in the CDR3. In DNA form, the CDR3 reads TGTGCCAGCAGCCAAGATCCGGGTACGGGCTATGGCTACACCTTC. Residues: CASSQDPGTGYGYTF.

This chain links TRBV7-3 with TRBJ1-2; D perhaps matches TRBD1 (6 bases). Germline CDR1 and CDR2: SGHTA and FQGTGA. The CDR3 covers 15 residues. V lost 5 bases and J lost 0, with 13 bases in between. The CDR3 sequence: CASSLGGPANYGYTF. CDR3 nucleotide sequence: TGTGCCAGCAGCCTCGGGGGGCCGGCTAACTATGGCTACACCTTC.

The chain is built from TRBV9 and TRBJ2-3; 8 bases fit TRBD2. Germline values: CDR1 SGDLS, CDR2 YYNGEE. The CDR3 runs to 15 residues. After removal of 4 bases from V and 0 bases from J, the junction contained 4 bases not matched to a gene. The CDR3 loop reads CASSPSGFSTDTQYF. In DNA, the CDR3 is TGTGCCAGCAGCCCTAGCGGGTTTAGCACAGATACGCAGTATTTT. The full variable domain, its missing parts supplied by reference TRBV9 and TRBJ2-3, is DSGVTQTPKHLITATGQRVTLRCSPRSGDLSVYWYQQSLDQGLQFLIQYYNGEERAKGNILERFSAQQFPDLHSELNLSSLELGDSALYFCASSPSGFSTDTQYFGPGTRLTVL.

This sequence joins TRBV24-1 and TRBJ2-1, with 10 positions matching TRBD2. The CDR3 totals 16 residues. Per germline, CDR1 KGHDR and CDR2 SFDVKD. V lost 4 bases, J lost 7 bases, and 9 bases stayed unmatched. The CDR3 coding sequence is TGTGCCACCAGTGACCGTACTAGCGGGGTACGGAATGAGCAGTTCTTC. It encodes CATSDRTSGVRNEQFF.

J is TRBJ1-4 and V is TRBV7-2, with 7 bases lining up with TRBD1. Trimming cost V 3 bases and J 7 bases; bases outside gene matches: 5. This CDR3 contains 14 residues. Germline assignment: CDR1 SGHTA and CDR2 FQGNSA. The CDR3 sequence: CASSFNRGREKLFF. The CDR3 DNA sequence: TGTGCCAGCAGCTTTAACAGGGGACGTGAAAAACTGTTTTTT.

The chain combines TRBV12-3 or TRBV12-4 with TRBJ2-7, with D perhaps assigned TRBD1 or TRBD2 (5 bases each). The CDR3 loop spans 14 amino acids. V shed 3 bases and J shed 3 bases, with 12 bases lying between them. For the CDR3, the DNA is TGTGCCAGCAGTTTGGGGCAACTAGGCTACGAGCAGTACTTC. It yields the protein CASSLGQLGYEQYF.

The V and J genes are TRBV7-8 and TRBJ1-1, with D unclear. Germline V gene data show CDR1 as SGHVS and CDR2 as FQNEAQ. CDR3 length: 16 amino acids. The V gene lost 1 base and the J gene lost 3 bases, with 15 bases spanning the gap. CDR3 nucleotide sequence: TGTGCCAGCAGCTTAGGACACGCCCTTGTAGACACTGAAGCTTTCTTT. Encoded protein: CASSLGHALVDTEAFF. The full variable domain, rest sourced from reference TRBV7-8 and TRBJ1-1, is GAGVSQSPRYKVAKRGQDVALRCDPISGHVSLFWYQQALGQGPEFLTYFQNEAQLDKSGLPSDRFFAERPEGSVSTLKIQRTQQEDSAVYLCASSLGHALVDTEAFFGQGTRLTVV.

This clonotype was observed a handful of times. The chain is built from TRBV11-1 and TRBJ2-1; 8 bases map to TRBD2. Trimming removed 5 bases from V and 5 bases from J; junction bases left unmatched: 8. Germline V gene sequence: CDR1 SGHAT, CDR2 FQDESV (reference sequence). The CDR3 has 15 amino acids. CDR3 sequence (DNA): TGTGCCAGCAGCATACTAGCGGAGGGGGACAATGAGCAGTTCTTC. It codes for CASSILAEGDNEQFF.

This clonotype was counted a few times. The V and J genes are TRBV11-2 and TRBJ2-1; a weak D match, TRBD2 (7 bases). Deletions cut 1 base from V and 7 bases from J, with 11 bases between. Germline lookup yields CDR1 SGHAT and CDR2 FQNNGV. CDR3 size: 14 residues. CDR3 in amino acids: CASSLVGGANEQFF. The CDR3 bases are TGTGCCAGCAGCTTAGTAGGGGGGGCAAATGAGCAGTTCTTC.

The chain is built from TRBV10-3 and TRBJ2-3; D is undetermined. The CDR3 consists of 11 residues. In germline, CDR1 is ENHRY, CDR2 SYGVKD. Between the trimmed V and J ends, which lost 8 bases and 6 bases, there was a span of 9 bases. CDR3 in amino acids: CAISIQDTQYF. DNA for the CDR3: TGTGCCATCTCCATACAGGATACGCAGTATTTT.

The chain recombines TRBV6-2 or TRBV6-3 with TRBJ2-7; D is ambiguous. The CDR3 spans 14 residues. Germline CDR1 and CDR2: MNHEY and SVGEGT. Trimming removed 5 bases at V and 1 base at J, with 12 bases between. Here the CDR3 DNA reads TGTGCCAGCAGTCAGACTGAACGTTCCTACGAGCAGTACTTC. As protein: CASSQTERSYEQYF.

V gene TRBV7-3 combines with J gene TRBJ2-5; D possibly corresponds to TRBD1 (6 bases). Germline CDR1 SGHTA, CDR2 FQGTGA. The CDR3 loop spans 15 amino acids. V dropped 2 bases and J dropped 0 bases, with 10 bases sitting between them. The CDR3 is CASSLQGSYQETQYF. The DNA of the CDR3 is TGTGCCAGCAGCTTACAGGGGTCGTACCAAGAGACCCAGTACTTC.

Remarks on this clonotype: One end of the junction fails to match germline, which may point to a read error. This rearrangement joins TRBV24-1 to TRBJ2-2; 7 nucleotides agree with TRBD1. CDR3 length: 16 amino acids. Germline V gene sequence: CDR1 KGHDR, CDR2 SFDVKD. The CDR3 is CATSNLGTENTGELFF. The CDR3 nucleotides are TGTGCCACCAGTAATTTGGGGACAGAGAACACCGGGGAGCTGTTTTTT.